This T cell receptor (beta chain) was captured in a study of blood T cell repertoires in COVID-19. Study-level information: Both acute and convalescent COVID-19 samples were obtained from the United States, Italy and Spain. PBMCs, B-cell-depleted T cells, or T cells were the source of the cDNA or gDNA that made up the material.

Source study methods: Amplification of reference gene primers was used by the study to estimate nucleated cell counts. TCRdb keeps only in-frame clones here, not all; method: immunoSEQ multiplex PCR. V, J and clone size are taken as reported in that table, and D and trimming were inferred from the DNA itself. Of about 170,000 clones in the sample, about 85% were seen once. Seattle cases were enrolled at active infection and followed longitudinally. The CDR3 spans 13 residues. The germline V and J ends were trimmed by 2 bases and 4 bases, with 6 bases remaining between them. Sequencing input: peripheral blood. The receptor was derived from an older man with COVID-19, enrolled during active disease. The chain has TRBV12-3 or TRBV12-4 and TRBJ1-3, with no clear D. CDR3 amino acids: CASSLFIGNTIYF. CDR3 DNA: TGTGCCAGCAGTTTATTCATCGGAAACACCATATATTTT.